This T cell receptor (beta chain) comes out of a study of blood T cell repertoires in COVID-19. About the study: Sites across the United States, Italy and Spain contributed samples from acute and convalescent COVID-19. T cells, B-cell-depleted T cells, or PBMCs provided the cDNA or gDNA that served as material.

The CDR3 sequence is 12 residues long. Germline CDR1 reads WSHSY; CDR2 reads SAAADI. V lost 8 bases, J lost 5 bases, and 7 bases lay in between. Only in-frame clones appear in the TCRdb table, and some are missing; sequencing was by immunoSEQ multiplex PCR. The sample holds 130,000 to 150,000 clones; roughly 84% are singletons and the top ten take more than 4.5%. This clone appeared a few times. The V call is TRBV10-2, the J call TRBJ1-6, with D unresolved. The receptor was derived from a woman aged 50 to 60 who had been exposed to COVID-19. Sequencing was done on a sample of PBMCs or T cells enriched from blood (not recorded which). This CDR3 reads CASQANNSPLHF. The CDR3 nucleotides read TGCGCCAGCCAGGCGAATAATTCACCCCTCCACTTT.